Given below is one TCR beta chain in context. This sample stems from a study of neurological immune-mediated disorders. The unsorted libraries were produced from 2 million PBMCs held at -80 C. Synthesis of cDNA was performed by 5'RACE using 10-nucleotide random UMIs. Using its own MiXCR run on the 5' RACE reads, TCRdb lists one record per CDR3 protein. Here the sample spans roughly 50,000 distinct CDR3 sequences, more than 20% being singletons. The CDR3 contains 15 residues. Germline V gene lookup returns CDR1 KGHDR and CDR2 SFDVKD. The J segment lost 5 bases and the V segment lost 4 bases, leaving 6 bases of the junction unmatched.

This TCR derives from a woman aged 70-85 years in good health. Specimen: PBMCs. The genes are TRBV24-1 and TRBJ2-1; 8 bases fit TRBD1. CDR3 nucleotides: TGTGCCACCAGTGAGACAGGGGCAGTGGACAATGAGCAGTTCTTC. The encoded protein is CATSETGAVDNEQFF.